A single TCR beta chain is shown here with its context. Its antigen is not yet known. No per-base quality is available; no much larger clone lies one base away. Libraries were made using the immunoSEQ multiplex PCR assay. For the multiplex PCR, a mixture combining 60 forward primers for TCR Vbeta segments and 13 reverse primers for TCR Jbeta segments was used. Amplification of the CDR3 region of rearranged TCR beta genes was performed with a multiplex PCR assay on genomic DNA. On the Illumina HiSeq System, the amplified TCR beta libraries were sequenced as 87-base-pair reads. On the authors' methods: A later analysis tallied around 80 million unique TCR beta chains across the 640 or so repertoires, and about 12 million of those chains were shared by two or more donors. Raw reads were error-corrected and collapsed into unique sequences by a nearest-neighbor algorithm in which closely related sequences were merged to remove PCR and sequencing errors. V, D and J gene segments were assigned by aligning CDR3 sequences to IMGT reference sequences. For a sequence to be retained, a match of at least six nucleotides to both a V gene segment and a J gene segment was required. Rearrangements were called productive when the CDR3 lacked stop codons and stayed in frame with V and J; all others were non-productive. Following IMGT convention, CDR3 was defined as the stretch from the second conserved V-encoded cysteine to the conserved J-encoded phenylalanine. The earlier analysis of fewer than 700 of the donors excluded sequences that lacked an unambiguous match to a single V gene segment. In an earlier analysis of 587 of the donors, V segments were called functional above 56.7% productive rearrangements and were called segregating when the between-donor standard deviation exceeded 5%. A statistical classification framework was built to diagnose cytomegalovirus status from the catalog of TCR beta chain sequences. In a later analysis, V and J genes were assigned by comparing TCR nucleotide sequences against IMGT/GENE-DB human TR gene sequences. Using the TCRdist pipeline, a later analysis assigned CDR3 sequences along with most-parsimonious VDJ recombination scenarios. In a later analysis, each TCR beta chain was defined by its CDR3 amino acid sequence together with its V-gene family, and reads without a unique V-gene family were excluded. In a later analysis, 500 to 650 highly shared, low-generation-probability nucleotide sequences were removed to address suspected cross-contamination and a sequencing artifact. For each public chain, a later analysis derived a clonal expansion index from normalized ranks of inferred template counts within each repertoire. In a later analysis, generation probabilities were computed using a VDJ recombination model fitted to out-of-frame rearrangements, and the results were checked against IGoR. In a later analysis, hypergeometric tests were used to score TCR-TCR, TCR-HLA and TCR-CMV co-occurrence, with a repertoire-size bias correction applied to TCR pairs. To estimate false discovery rates, a later analysis permuted the HLA or CMV assignments 20 times. In a later analysis, co-occurring TCRs were grouped using DBSCAN, and TCRdist sequence similarity was added for clustering within HLA-allele-positive subsets. Co-occurrence clustering excluded repertoires with fewer than 30,000 or more than 120,000 public chains, plus five with anomalous nucleotide sharing. TCRdb provides this immuneACCESS table in a form limited to in-frame rearrangements. Some clones are lacking; in checked studies, under half of them reflect an unresolved V gene, and why the rest are absent is not known. V, J and clone size are taken as reported in that table, and D and trimming were inferred from the DNA itself. Present in this sample are fewer than 250,000 clones, roughly 77% of which were seen just once. The top ten clonotypes cover 3.1% of the sample.

This specimen comes from a study of cytomegalovirus exposure and HLA in healthy donors (dated by TCRdb to 2017 to 2019). Study-wide context: An earlier analysis of some 600 of the donors reported over 250 Gb of sequence data and around 100 million unique TCR beta sequences obtained from 180 million or so T cells. An early release covering 550 to 650 HLA-typed donors comprised about 310 gigabases of sequencing data and 85 million or so unique TCR sequences. Of the 350 to 450 genotyped donors, 75% to 85% were placed in the genetic ancestry cluster associated with self-reported Caucasian donors. The study was designed to test whether signatures of past pathogen exposure could be identified by cataloging public T cell receptors. The study used immunosequencing to profile the T cell repertoires of 600 to 850 subjects and linked those repertoires to cytomegalovirus serostatus. Along with the approximately 650-subject first cohort, a separate validation cohort of over a hundred different subjects was used. The study combined high-throughput TCR immunosequencing, statistical association of individual TCRs with disease status, and machine learning to predict cytomegalovirus infection status. A later analysis re-examined previously published TCR beta repertoires from 610 or so donors and added high-resolution HLA genotyping to investigate patterns of TCR occurrence. The later analysis used no new phenotypic data to find candidate immune exposures, relying instead on TCR beta sequences and their occurrence across donors. In an earlier analysis of 587 of the donors, high-throughput TCR beta sequencing was used to judge whether each TCR beta V gene segment behaved as functional or pseudogenic. Donor age, sex, ethnicity and CMV serostatus were compiled alongside the repertoire data. A later genetic analysis used genome-wide SNP genotypes for about three fifths of the 666 donors, treating that subset as a discovery cohort. All discovery cohort repertoires had been generated using a single sequencing platform. HLA typing covered class I and class II loci at four-digit resolution. The number of donors typed differed by locus, with about 629-640 for A, B, C, DRB1 and DQB1, 522 for DQA1, approximately 570 for DPA1, and 472 for DPB1. Several DR-DQ haplotypes were handled as single units for association and clustering because linkage in the cohort was strong. Among 398 genotyped donors of the cohort, an average of roughly 240,000 unique TCR beta nucleotide sequences were sequenced per donor, about a sixth of them non-productive. What the study reported, not specific to this receptor: Because HLA typing was missing for some donors at each locus, association tests included only the typed subset. In both the original and validation cohorts, the classifier was reported to diagnose cytomegalovirus status with high specificity and sensitivity. A later analysis found that most CMV-associated TCR beta chains appeared HLA-restricted, with HLA associations seemingly driven largely by CMV exposure. Correlated functional status among segregating V segments might be attributable to linkage disequilibrium, but an unknown experimental factor could not be ruled out. At a false discovery rate of 0.05, a later analysis linked some 17,000 TCR beta sequences to specific HLA alleles. In a later analysis, TCR association rates were found to vary across HLA loci, with the most associated TCRs seen for DRB1 alleles and the fewest for HLA-C alleles. The only immune exposure information available for the cohort was CMV serostatus. When HLA alleles, especially DR and DQ, strongly co-occurred, TCR associations were difficult to assign to individual alleles. Across donors, most TCR sequences were observed very rarely, whereas some public TCRs were present in many individuals. Several of the top co-occurrence clusters appeared to be linked to parvovirus B19, influenza, CMV and Epstein-Barr virus, according to a later analysis. Sequencing depth was assumed to be roughly uniform across donors in the presence/absence analyses, though that assumption may not hold. Because the 87-base-pair reads could not distinguish some IMGT-functional V segments, including TRBV6-2 and TRBV6-3, those segments were excluded. An earlier analysis of 587 of the donors showed that most TCR beta V segments appeared in productive rearrangements either about 87% or about 30% of the time, which broadly matched IMGT annotations. A cluster of highly shared sequence variants was judged likely to be a technical artifact of the sequencing pipeline. In vitro tests confirmed that a few of the cytomegalovirus-associated TCR beta chains recognize cytomegalovirus antigens. Because counts were too low, roughly 16 rarely observed V segments, including chromosome 9 orphons, were left out of the earlier analysis of some 600 of the donors. In a later analysis, HLA-associated TCR beta chains were found to be more clonally expanded and to have lower generation probabilities than equally common non-associated chains. The authors suggested that the approach could potentially be extended to other disease states and immunological phenotypes. The study listed 150 to 200 TCR beta chains as associated with cytomegalovirus. In a later genetic analysis, fewer N-insertions in productive TCRs were reported among donors in an Asian-associated ancestry cluster than the roughly 640-donor mean. A further reported finding was that TCR beta sequences accurately predicted the HLA-A and HLA-B alleles for most subjects in the first cohort. A later genetic analysis associated a missense DCLRE1C variant with V-gene and J-gene trimming of TCR beta chains, and an independent cohort replicated the association. In this cohort, only TCR beta chains were sequenced, and detectable features were limited by the absence of alpha or paired-chain data.

In total, just over 650 healthy bone marrow donors made up the cohort. At the time of sampling, every cohort member was nominally healthy, though immune exposures that went unrecorded were likely present. The donor was CMV seropositive and was included in the group of 270 or so seropositive cohort members. Each donor provided a peripheral blood sample, and peripheral blood mononuclear cells were used for TCR beta sequencing. The Qiagen DNeasy Blood Extraction Kit was used to extract genomic DNA from the blood cell samples. Inclusive of the bounding cysteine and phenylalanine, the CDR3 is 21 residues long. Only the CDR3 DNA stays, 63 bases, in frame from base 1. The junction carries 21 bases between V and J, which are trimmed by 0 bases and 0 bases respectively. CDR1 and CDR2 are drawn from the germline V gene: LGHNA, YNFKEQ.

The chain is encoded by TRBV4-2 joined to TRBJ2-6; TRBD2 could be the D gene, as 6 bases match. The sequence derives from a woman between 25 and 40 years old in good health and CMV-seropositive. The source material was PBMCs. The DNA sequence is as follows: TGTGCCAGCAGCCAAGACATCTCTTTCGGGACTCCCAGCTCTGGGGCCAACGTCCTGACTTTC. This codes for CASSQDISFGTPSSGANVLTF.